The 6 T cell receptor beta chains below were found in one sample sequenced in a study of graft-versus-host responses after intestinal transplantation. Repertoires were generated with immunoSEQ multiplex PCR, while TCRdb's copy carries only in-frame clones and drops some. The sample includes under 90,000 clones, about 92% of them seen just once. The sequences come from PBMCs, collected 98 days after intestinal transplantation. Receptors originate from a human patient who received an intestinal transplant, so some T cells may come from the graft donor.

CDR3 protein: CASRPTPGQNTEAFF. For the CDR3, the DNA is TGTGCCAGCAGACCTACTCCGGGACAGAACACTGAAGCTTTCTTT. This chain uses TRBV6-6 with TRBJ1-1; perhaps TRBD1 as D (6 bases). V was pared by 6 bases and J by 1 base, with 15 bases between. Per germline, CDR1 MNHNY and CDR2 SVGAGI (reference sequence). This CDR3 spans 15 amino acids.

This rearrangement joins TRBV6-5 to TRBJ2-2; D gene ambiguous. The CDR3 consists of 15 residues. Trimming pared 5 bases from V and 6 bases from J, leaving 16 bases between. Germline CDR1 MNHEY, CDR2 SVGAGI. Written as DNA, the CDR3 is TGTGCCAGCAGTCCATGGAAAGGAGTGGCCGGGGAGCTGTTTTTT. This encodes CASSPWKGVAGELFF.

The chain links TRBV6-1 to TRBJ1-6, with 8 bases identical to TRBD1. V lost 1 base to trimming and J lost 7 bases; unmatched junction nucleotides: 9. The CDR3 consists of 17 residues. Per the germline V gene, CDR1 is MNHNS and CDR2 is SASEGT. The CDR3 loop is CASSEVGTGGPNSPLHF. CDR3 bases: TGTGCCAGCAGTGAAGTCGGGACAGGCGGACCAAATTCACCCCTCCACTTT.

CDR3 in DNA: TGCGCCACCGGGACTCCGGACTCCTACGAGCAGTACTTC. It translates to CATGTPDSYEQYF. The chain recombines TRBV10-1 with TRBJ2-7; a weak D match, TRBD2 (6 bases). V lost 10 bases, J lost 0 bases, and 13 bases lay in between. Germline lookup yields CDR1 WNHNN and CDR2 SYGVQD (reference sequence). The CDR3 has 13 residues.

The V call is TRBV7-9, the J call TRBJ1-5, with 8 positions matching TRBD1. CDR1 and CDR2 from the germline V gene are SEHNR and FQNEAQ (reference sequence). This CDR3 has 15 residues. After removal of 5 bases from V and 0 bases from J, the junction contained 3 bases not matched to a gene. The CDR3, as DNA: TGTGCCAGCAGCCTACAGGGGGGTAGCAATCAGCCCCAGCATTTT. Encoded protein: CASSLQGGSNQPQHF. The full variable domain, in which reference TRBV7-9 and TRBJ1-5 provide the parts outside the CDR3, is DTGVSQNPRHKITKRGQNVTFRCDPISEHNRLYWYRQTLGQGPEFLTYFQNEAQLEKSRLLSDRFSAERPKGSFSTLEIQRTEQGDSAMYLCASSLQGGSNQPQHFGDGTRLSIL.

The CDR3 region has the DNA TGTGCCAGCAGCTTAGCAGGGGGTAGGCACGAGCAGTACTTC. It is translated as CASSLAGGRHEQYF. The V and J genes are TRBV13 and TRBJ2-7, with 7 bases fitting TRBD1. The CDR3 consists of 14 residues. Germline CDR1 is PRHDT and CDR2 is FYEKMQ (reference sequence). The trim removed 1 base at V and 5 bases at J, leaving 5 bases unmatched. Drawing the rest from reference TRBV13 and TRBJ2-7, the complete variable domain is AAGVIQSPRHLIKEKRETATLKCYPIPRHDTVYWYQQGPGQDPQFLISFYEKMQSDKGSIPDRFSAQQFSDYHSELNMSSLELGDSALYFCASSLAGGRHEQYFGPGTRLTVT.